This T cell receptor beta chain came from a study of blood T cell repertoires in COVID-19 (dated by TCRdb to about 2020). At the level of the whole study: The collaborator samples originated in the United States, Italy and Spain and spanned the acute and convalescent phases of COVID-19. The prospective study material was composed of cDNA or gDNA derived from T cells, B-cell-depleted T cells, or PBMCs. Subjects who had been exposed to COVID-19, were actively infected with it, or had recovered from it provided the deeply sampled blood TCRbeta repertoires that made up the dataset. The repertoires were released in a freely available public database meant as a resource for research on the immune response to SARS-CoV-2. The samples were drawn from the first 160 participants of the ongoing ImmuneRACE study and from 1,254 subjects provided by 6 global collaborators. Nearly every sample came with metadata listing a de-identified subject ID, COVID-19 status, age in years and sex. Where available, HLA class I and class II types were obtained from metadata supplied by the sample provider rather than from assay-based typing.

What the study reported, not specific to this receptor: The amount of clinical and demographic metadata varied by source and participant and was provided uncurated.

The germline V gene supplies CDR1 MNHEY and CDR2 SVGEGT. The CDR3 measures 15 amino acids from cysteine to phenylalanine. The DNA shown is the 45-base CDR3, in frame from base 1. Germline trimming amounts to 0 bases on V and 8 bases on J, with 6 as the count of junction bases outside the gene matches. Concerning this clone itself: Its cognate antigen has yet to be identified. Per-base qualities were not stored, and no clone one base away is much larger.

The immunoSEQ Assay, a bias-controlled multiplex PCR, was used to amplify TCRbeta CDR3 regions from genomic DNA. In the paper's pipeline: Nucleated cell counts per sample were estimated from amplification of reference gene primers within the assay. Sequence reads were collapsed and filtered to measure the absolute abundance of every unique TCRbeta CDR3 rearrangement. For each sample, productive Simpson clonality was calculated as the square root of Simpson's diversity index over productive rearrangements. TCRdb took over this immuneACCESS table, retaining in-frame rearrangements with V and J assigned. Such tables are incomplete; in checked studies, under half of the missing clones stem from an unresolved V gene, and the remainder is unexplained. V, J and clone size derive from that table, while D and trimming were established from the DNA sequence. This sample lists about 150,000 clones; 70% to 90% were detected once. The biggest ten clones account for more than 2% of the sample.

A second Seattle source provided samples from volunteer blood donors who had recovered from COVID-19. Whole blood was collected in K2EDTA tubes by collaborating institutions according to the institutions' own protocols. Collaborator samples were shipped for TCRbeta analysis as frozen whole blood, isolated PBMCs, or DNA extracted from either sample type. The chain couples TRBV6-2 or TRBV6-3 to TRBJ2-1, with 8 middle bases fitting TRBD2. The sequencing input was peripheral blood. The source of this sequence is a man aged 45 to 65 who had recovered from COVID-19. The CDR3 region has the sequence CASSYSGLAIYEQFF. The nucleotides are TGTGCCAGCAGTTACTCCGGACTAGCTATCTATGAGCAGTTCTTC.